In this sample, the clone carrying this T cell receptor (beta chain) turned up a few times. This CDR3 is 12 amino acids long. Trimming left V 0 bases short and J 10 bases short, with 7 bases between. The data were obtained in a study of T cells in Graves' hyperthyroidism and ophthalmopathy. Amplification of TCR beta CDR3 regions was performed using RNA transcripts as template. HTBI primers were employed in a first-round RT-PCR of the TCR CDR3. TCRdb re-called the multiplex PCR reads through MiXCR, storing one row per CDR3 protein. In the table there are 490,000 or so distinct CDR3 sequences, 20% of which are singletons.

This sequence was found in a man between 35 and 55 years old with Graves' ophthalmopathy. The chain joins TRBV12-3 or TRBV12-4 to TRBJ2-1, with D unclear. The material sequenced was blood. For the CDR3, the DNA is TGTGCCAGCAGTTTAGCGCACCAGGAGCAGTTCTTC. Translation gives CASSLAHQEQFF.